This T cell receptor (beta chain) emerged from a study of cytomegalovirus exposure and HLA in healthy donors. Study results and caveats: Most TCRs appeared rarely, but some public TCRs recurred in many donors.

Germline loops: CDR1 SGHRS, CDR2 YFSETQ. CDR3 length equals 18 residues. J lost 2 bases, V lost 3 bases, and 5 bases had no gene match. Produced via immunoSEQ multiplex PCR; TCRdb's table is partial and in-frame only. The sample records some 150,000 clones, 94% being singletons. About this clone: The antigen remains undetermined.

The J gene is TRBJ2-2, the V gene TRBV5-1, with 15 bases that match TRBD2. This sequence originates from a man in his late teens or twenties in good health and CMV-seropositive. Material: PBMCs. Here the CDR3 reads CASSSGTSGRYNTGELFF. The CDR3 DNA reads TGCGCCAGCAGCTCCGGGACTAGCGGGAGGTATAACACCGGGGAGCTGTTTTTT.